This entry describes one TCR beta chain. Individuals aged roughly 18 to 95 years were recruited from 24 US areas. Researchers sorted participants into cohorts using their self-reported clinical history. The record originates from a study of blood T cell repertoires in COVID-19. Measured with immunoSEQ multiplex PCR; TCRdb has only the in-frame clones, and not every one. The sample includes approximately 260,000 clones, around 87% of them seen just once. This CDR3 comprises 13 residues. Per germline, CDR1 LNHDA and CDR2 SQIVND (reference sequence). Trimming pared 4 bases from V and 4 bases from J, leaving 10 bases between.

The V and J genes are TRBV19 and TRBJ1-2; D ambiguous. Source material: PBMCs or T cells enriched from blood (not recorded which). This receptor was obtained from a woman aged 30 to 39 with acute COVID-19. In nucleotides, the CDR3 is TGTGCCAGTAGTAGTCAGGCCGGCTATGGCTACACCTTC. Translation: CASSSQAGYGYTF. Based on the CDR3 plus reference TRBV19 and TRBJ1-2, the full variable domain is DGGITQSPKYLFRKEGQNVTLSCEQNLNHDAMYWYRQDPGQGLRLIYYSQIVNDFQKGDIAEGYSVSREKKESFPLTVTSAQKNPTAFYLCASSSQAGYGYTFGSGTRLTVV.